This entry concerns a single TCR beta chain. Its specificity is unknown. Each CDR3 protein is one row after TCRdb ran MiXCR on the reads. The data hold about 130,000 distinct CDR3 sequences, with roughly 8.2% observed a single time. This record belongs to a study of T cell repertoires in cytomegalovirus infection. For the study at large: Public signatures in TCR beta pointed to CMV infection and matching HLA type. Study outcomes and limitations: HLA-C-restricted CMV clonotypes gave the most frequent clonotype in two of eight donors. Summed frequency of public TCR beta families distinguished CMV carriers with the relevant HLA.

The CDR3 length is 11 residues. Germline V lookup: CDR1 MNHEY, CDR2 SVGEGT. With 5 bases removed from V and 10 bases from J, the gap between germline ends came to 9 bases. Sequencing used PBMCs. This TCR came from a human donor in good health (CMV status not recorded). Some clones in this sample may be carry-over from other donors' samples. The chain carries TRBV6-2 or TRBV6-3 and TRBJ2-1, with D unclear. This CDR3 is CASSTSTEQFF. CDR3 DNA: TGTGCCAGCAGTACCTCGACAGAGCAGTTCTTC.